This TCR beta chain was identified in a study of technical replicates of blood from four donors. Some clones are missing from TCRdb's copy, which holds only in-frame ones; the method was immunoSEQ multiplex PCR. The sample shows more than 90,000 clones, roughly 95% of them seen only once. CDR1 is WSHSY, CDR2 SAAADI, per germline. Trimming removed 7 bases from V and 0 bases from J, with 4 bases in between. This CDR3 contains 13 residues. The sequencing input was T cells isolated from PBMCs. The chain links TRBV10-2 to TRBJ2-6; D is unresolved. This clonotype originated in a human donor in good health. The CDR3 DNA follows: TGCGCCAGCACCGGCTCTGGGGCCAACGTCCTGACTTTC. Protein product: CASTGSGANVLTF.